These 20 T cell receptor beta chains came from one sample sequenced in a study of blood T cell repertoires in COVID-19. Profiled with immunoSEQ multiplex PCR; TCRdb holds only in-frame clones, not every one. The data contain hundreds of thousands of clones, 70% to 85% of them seen just once; the ten biggest clones take up 4.5% to 6%. The specimen was peripheral blood. The receptors originated from an elderly woman with active or convalescent COVID-19.

The chain employs TRBV3-1 (or the pseudogene TRBV3-2) and TRBJ1-6, with 12 bases matching TRBD1. With 3 bases clipped from V and 14 bases from J, the junction kept 8 bases outside the gene matches. CDR1 is LGHDT, CDR2 YNNKEL, per germline (reference sequence). CDR3 size: 15 residues. CDR3 sequence reads: CASSQGTGGLETLHF. The DNA for the CDR3 is TGTGCCAGCAGCCAGGGGACAGGGGGCCTTGAGACCCTCCACTTT.

The chain combines TRBV19 with TRBJ2-5, with 7 bases fitting TRBD1. The length of the CDR3 is 15 residues. V shed 3 bases, J shed 4 bases, and the junction held 8 bases outside the gene matches. Germline CDR1 LNHDA, CDR2 SQIVND (reference sequence). The CDR3 loop reads CASSILRTGGETQYF. In DNA form, the CDR3 reads TGTGCCAGTAGTATTTTAAGGACAGGCGGAGAGACCCAGTACTTC.

This chain connects TRBV27 to TRBJ2-1, with a tentative D call TRBD1 (5 bases). There are 15 residues in the CDR3. The V end lost 4 bases, the J end lost 0 bases, and 10 bases lay between the germline ends. Germline CDR1 is MNHEY and CDR2 is SMNVEV (reference sequence). The CDR3 DNA follows: TGTGCCAGCAGTTATCAGGGTAGCTCCTACAATGAGCAGTTCTTC. It yields the protein CASSYQGSSYNEQFF.

V gene TRBV6-5 combines with J gene TRBJ1-2; D call uncertain. Germline V gene data show CDR1 as MNHEY and CDR2 as SVGAGI. The CDR3 loop spans 13 amino acids. The germline V and J ends were trimmed by 6 bases and 4 bases, with 12 bases remaining between them. CDR3 in DNA: TGTGCCAGCAGCTCCGGGTTCCCCTATGGCTACACCTTC. Translated, it gives CASSSGFPYGYTF.

This chain uses TRBV7-8 with TRBJ2-1; 9 bases line up with TRBD2. This CDR3 is 15 amino acids long. Germline CDR1 and CDR2: SGHVS and FQNEAQ. Trimming took 0 bases from V and 9 from J; bases not matched to a gene: 6. The CDR3 bases are TGTGCCAGCAGCTTAGCGGGCGGGGGGGCTGGTGAGCAGTTCTTC. Protein product: CASSLAGGGAGEQFF.

In nucleotides, the CDR3 is TGTGCCAGCGCGGGGGGGGACACGGGTAAAATTGGCTACACCTTC. It specifies CASAGGDTGKIGYTF. The chain links TRBV28 to TRBJ1-2, with D perhaps matching TRBD1 (6 bases). The CDR3 contains 15 residues. V lost 8 bases to trimming and J lost 7 bases, with 23 bases between them. Germline V lookup: CDR1 MDHEN, CDR2 SYDVKM.

V and J are TRBV5-1 and TRBJ1-5, with TRBD1 matching 9 bases. With 1 base clipped from V and 2 bases from J, the junction kept 1 base outside the gene matches. The length of the CDR3 is 15 residues. Germline CDR1 is SGHRS and CDR2 is YFSETQ. CDR3 amino acids: CASSLRTGGNQPQHF. CDR3 in DNA: TGCGCCAGCAGCTTGAGGACAGGGGGCAATCAGCCCCAGCATTTT. The entire variable domain, with the rest obtained from reference TRBV5-1 and TRBJ1-5, is as follows: KAGVTQTPRYLIKTRGQQVTLSCSPISGHRSVSWYQQTPGQGLQFLFEYFSETQRNKGNFPGRFSGRQFSNSRSEMNVSTLELGDSALYLCASSLRTGGNQPQHFGDGTRLSIL.

J is TRBJ2-3 and V is TRBV20-1, with 8 bases identical to TRBD2. V trimming: 7 bases; J trimming: 6 bases; junction bases outside the gene matches: 3. The CDR3 contains 11 residues. Per germline, CDR1 DFQATT and CDR2 SNEGSKA (reference sequence). Here the CDR3 DNA reads TGCAGTGGAGCGGGGGCTGATACGCAGTATTTT. Translation: CSGAGADTQYF.

The CDR3 loop reads CASEGHNTGELFF. The CDR3 nucleotides are TGTGCCAGCGAGGGACATAACACCGGGGAGCTGTTTTTT. The chain employs TRBV28 and TRBJ2-2, with D perhaps matching TRBD1 (6 bases). The CDR3 has 13 residues. Between the trimmed V and J ends, which lost 8 bases and 2 bases, there was a span of 9 bases. Germline CDR1 reads MDHEN; CDR2 reads SYDVKM.

V and J are TRBV25-1 and TRBJ2-7; D not resolved. This CDR3 comprises 12 residues. CDR1 and CDR2 from the germline V gene are MGHDK and SYGVNS. Trimming pared 3 bases from V and 3 bases from J, leaving 6 bases between. The CDR3 region is CASSDLLYEQYF. CDR3 sequence (DNA): TGTGCCAGCAGTGATCTTCTCTACGAGCAGTACTTC.

The chain uses TRBV2 and TRBJ1-5; 7 nucleotides align to TRBD1. Germline assignment: CDR1 SNHLY and CDR2 FYNNEI. The junction had 3 bases not matched to a gene; V was cut back by 7 bases and J by 0 bases. The CDR3 is made up of 14 amino acids. CDR3 DNA sequence: TGTGCCAGCACAGGGGGGAATAGCAATCAGCCCCAGCATTTT. Residues: CASTGGNSNQPQHF.

V gene TRBV28 combines with J gene TRBJ2-1, with D uncertain. V gave up 3 bases and J gave up 0 bases, with 9 bases separating them. Germline-derived CDR1 and CDR2 are MDHEN and SYDVKM. The CDR3 length is 15 residues. Written as DNA, the CDR3 is TGTGCCAGCAGTTTTCGCCCCAGCTCCTACAATGAGCAGTTCTTC. Protein sequence: CASSFRPSSYNEQFF.

The rearrangement uses TRBV12-3 or TRBV12-4 and TRBJ1-4; D is uncertain. V lost 6 bases to trimming and J lost 8 bases, with 13 bases between them. This CDR3 is built from 13 residues. CDR3 in DNA: TGTGCCAGCAGCCCAGTTCACCACGAAAAACTGTTTTTT. Its translation is CASSPVHHEKLFF.

The chain couples TRBV6-2 or TRBV6-3 to TRBJ2-3; possibly TRBD2 for D (6 bases). The CDR3 runs to 14 residues. The V end was cut by 4 bases, the J end by 0 bases, with 8 bases between. Germline lookup yields CDR1 MNHEY and CDR2 SVGEGT. The CDR3 region is CASSFGGSTDTQYF. In DNA, the CDR3 is TGTGCCAGCAGTTTTGGGGGGAGCACAGATACGCAGTATTTT.

This clone has a handful of counts. CDR3 nucleotide sequence: TGTGCCAGCAGCCCGGGGTATAATTCACCCCTCCACTTT. Its translation: CASSPGYNSPLHF. The rearrangement joins TRBV3-1 (or the pseudogene TRBV3-2) to TRBJ1-6; no definite D call. The CDR3 has 13 amino acids. V lost 4 bases and J 4 bases, leaving 5 bases between the germline ends. Germline-derived CDR1 and CDR2 are LGHDT and YNNKEL (reference sequence).

The rearrangement uses TRBV6-6 and TRBJ1-2; D ambiguous. The V gene lost 4 bases and the J gene lost 3 bases, with 9 bases spanning the gap. The CDR3 contains 13 residues. Germline CDR1 reads MNHNY; CDR2 reads SVGAGI (reference sequence). The CDR3 here is CASSLPSDYGYTF. CDR3 coding DNA: TGTGCCAGCAGTTTACCCTCGGACTATGGCTACACCTTC.

CDR3 amino acids: CASSLWQDNTEAFF. CDR3 DNA sequence: TGTGCCAGCAGCCTATGGCAGGATAACACTGAAGCTTTCTTT. The chain employs TRBV3-1 (or the pseudogene TRBV3-2) and TRBJ1-1; D uncertain. The CDR3 is made up of 14 amino acids. The V end lost 4 bases, the J end lost 2 bases, and 11 bases lay between the germline ends. Germline-derived CDR1 and CDR2 are LGHDT and YNNKEL (reference sequence).

This chain links TRBV5-1 with TRBJ2-1; D unclear. The CDR3 consists of 15 residues. The germline V gene encodes CDR1 SGHRS and CDR2 YFSETQ. With 2 bases removed from V and 6 bases from J, the gap between germline ends came to 15 bases. CDR3 region: CASSFTGFLGNEQFF. CDR3 in DNA: TGCGCCAGCAGCTTCACCGGGTTTTTGGGCAATGAGCAGTTCTTC. Combining the CDR3 with reference TRBV5-1 and TRBJ2-1 gives the whole variable domain KAGVTQTPRYLIKTRGQQVTLSCSPISGHRSVSWYQQTPGQGLQFLFEYFSETQRNKGNFPGRFSGRQFSNSRSEMNVSTLELGDSALYLCASSFTGFLGNEQFFGPGTRLTVL.

Only one count was recorded for this clone. This chain joins TRBV27 and TRBJ1-1; D gene uncertain. CDR3 size: 14 residues. V shed 6 bases and J shed 6 bases, with 17 bases lying between them. In germline, CDR1 is MNHEY, CDR2 SMNVEV (reference sequence). CDR3 sequence reads: CASRFLQVGSEAFF. DNA of the CDR3: TGTGCCAGCAGATTTTTGCAGGTGGGCTCTGAAGCTTTCTTT.

This clone was picked up a small number of times. V and J are TRBV19 and TRBJ2-1; TRBD1 agrees at 8 bases. The junction had 10 bases not matched to a gene; V was cut back by 0 bases and J by 6 bases. This CDR3 contains 17 residues. The germline gives CDR1 LNHDA, CDR2 SQIVND (reference sequence). CDR3: CASSIDLRDRGFNEQFF. CDR3 coding DNA: TGTGCCAGTAGTATAGATCTACGAGACAGGGGATTCAATGAGCAGTTCTTC.